These 20 T cell receptor beta chains were sequenced from one sample in a study of OX40 agonist ivuxolimab in advanced cancers. The library was prepared using the immunoSEQ multiplex PCR assay. TCRdb holds this immuneACCESS table with in-frame rearrangements only. Some clones are missing; in checked studies, unresolved V genes explain under half, and the rest has no known cause. The sample table records 83,000 or so clones; under 90% of these occur just once. The ten biggest clones cover 1.5% to 2% of the sample. The material was CD4+ or CD8+ T cells sorted from blood, obtained in a trial of the OX40 agonist ivuxolimab. The receptors derive from an adult with an advanced solid tumor such as melanoma, head and neck, liver or kidney cancer.

This clone is labeled as medium-sized. The chain has TRBV7-9 and TRBJ1-5; D not certain. Trimming stripped 2 bases from V and 3 bases from J, with 14 bases between. In germline, CDR1 is SEHNR, CDR2 FQNEAQ (reference sequence). The CDR3 covers 16 residues. The chain's CDR3 is CASSLSMSDHNQPQHF. DNA of the CDR3: TGTGCCAGCAGCTTAAGTATGTCAGACCACAATCAGCCCCAGCATTTT.

V usage is TRBV6-1 and J usage is TRBJ2-7; D ambiguous. Trimming took 6 bases from V and 2 from J, leaving 14 bases between them. CDR1 MNHNS and CDR2 SASEGT come from the germline V gene. There are 14 residues in the CDR3. CDR3 amino acids: CASRVFRSTYEQYF. CDR3 nucleotide sequence: TGTGCCAGCAGAGTTTTCAGAAGCACCTACGAGCAGTACTTC.

This clone was detected only once. The chain combines TRBV7-2 with TRBJ2-5; 8 positions match TRBD1. The J call is in doubt because the DNA end fits TRBJ2-7 better. The CDR3 has 14 amino acids. Germline assignment: CDR1 SGHTA and CDR2 FQGNSA. For the CDR3, the DNA is TGTGCCAGCAGCTTGAGGGACAGGACCTACGAGCAGTACTTC. The encoded protein is CASSLRDRTYEQYF.

This chain connects TRBV9 to TRBJ2-7; the match to TRBD1 covers 9 bases. The germline V gene encodes CDR1 SGDLS and CDR2 YYNGEE. Trimming at V came to 4 bases and at J to 4 bases, leaving 15 bases not matched to a gene. CDR3 length equals 17 residues. DNA for the CDR3: TGTGCCAGCAGCCCCGAGGGTGCGGGACAGGGAGGATACGAGCAGTACTTC. It is translated as CASSPEGAGQGGYEQYF.

On this clone: Within the sample, other DNA sequences also encode this same CDR3. The chain recombines TRBV28 with TRBJ1-2; perhaps TRBD1 as D (5 bases). Trimming removed 2 bases at V and 5 bases at J, with 6 bases between. Germline V gene lookup returns CDR1 MDHEN and CDR2 SYDVKM. The CDR3 is 12 residues long. The CDR3 protein is CASSLQGYGYTF. In nucleotides, the CDR3 is TGTGCCAGCAGTTTACAGGGATATGGCTACACCTTC.

The chain recombines TRBV5-1 with TRBJ1-2; D is perhaps TRBD1 (5 bases). V was pared by 3 bases and J by 0 bases, with 12 bases between. The CDR3 totals 15 residues. Germline CDR1 and CDR2: SGHRS and YFSETQ. CDR3 in DNA: TGCGCCAGCAGCTACTCTGTCAGGGCTAACTATGGCTACACCTTC. Protein: CASSYSVRANYGYTF.

The chain employs TRBV30 and TRBJ1-1, with D maybe TRBD1 (6 bases). CDR3 length equals 13 residues. The germline V gene encodes CDR1 GTSNPN and CDR2 SVGIG (reference sequence). Trimming pared 5 bases from V and 0 bases from J, leaving 10 bases between. The CDR3 sequence: CAWGRGLNTEAFF. The CDR3 coding sequence is TGTGCCTGGGGGCGGGGGCTGAACACTGAAGCTTTCTTT.

This sequence joins TRBV7-9 and TRBJ2-2, with D unresolved. CDR3 size: 14 residues. CDR1 and CDR2 from the germline V gene are SEHNR and FQNEAQ (reference sequence). V was shortened by 1 base and J by 4 bases, with 7 bases between the two germline ends. DNA for the CDR3: TGTGCCAGCAGCTTAGTCGCTTTCACCGGGGAGCTGTTTTTT. Protein product: CASSLVAFTGELFF.

The J gene is TRBJ1-6, the V gene TRBV4-2; D is ambiguous. The V gene lost 0 bases and the J gene lost 9 bases, with 9 bases spanning the gap. Germline CDR1 reads LGHNA; CDR2 reads YNFKEQ. CDR3 length equals 14 residues. Here the CDR3 reads CASSQDLSSSPLHF. CDR3 DNA: TGTGCCAGCAGCCAAGATCTCTCCAGTTCACCCCTCCACTTT.

The chain joins TRBV2 to TRBJ1-6; maybe TRBD1 (5 bases). V dropped 0 bases and J dropped 18 bases, with 15 bases sitting between them. From germline, CDR1 is SNHLY and CDR2 FYNNEI. The CDR3 has 13 amino acids. The CDR3 spells CASSEARDRPRHF. As DNA, the CDR3 is TGTGCCAGCAGTGAAGCGCGAGACAGACCGCGCCACTTT. Full variable domain (outside the CDR3, taken from reference TRBV2 and TRBJ1-6): EPEVTQTPSHQVTQMGQEVILRCVPISNHLYFYWYRQILGQKVEFLVSFYNNEISEKSEIFDDQFSVERPDGSNFTLKIRSTKLEDSAMYFCASSEARDRPRHFGNGTRLTVT.

The V gene is TRBV6-1, the J gene TRBJ2-3, with no clear D. Trimming pared 3 bases from V and 1 base from J, leaving 14 bases between. CDR1 and CDR2 from the germline V gene are MNHNS and SASEGT. The CDR3 sequence is 16 residues long. CDR3 region: CASSDYILPGTDTQYF. The CDR3 DNA follows: TGTGCCAGCAGTGACTATATACTACCGGGCACAGATACGCAGTATTTT.

In this sample, this clone turned up a few times. Germline is not matched at one junction end, which may reflect a read error. The chain uses TRBV4-1 and TRBJ2-7; 8 bases fit TRBD1. The V gene's germline CDR1 is MGHRA and CDR2 YSYEKL. The length of the CDR3 is 11 residues. In nucleotides, the CDR3 is TGCGCCAGCAGCCGCGGACAGGGTACTGTCTTC. Translating gives CASSRGQGTVF.

In its sample, this clone was seen a few times. The chain employs TRBV29-1 and TRBJ2-7; TRBD1 agrees at 7 bases. CDR3 length equals 10 residues. V lost 7 bases, J lost 6 bases, and 3 bases stayed unmatched. The germline V gene encodes CDR1 SQVTM and CDR2 ANQGSEA. CDR3 sequence: CSAGDSEQYF. The DNA of the CDR3 is TGCAGCGCCGGGGACAGCGAGCAGTACTTC.

The chain carries TRBV7-9 and TRBJ1-1; the D is unclear. Trimming shortened V by 1 base and J by 1 base, and 10 bases separated the two germline ends. The germline V gene encodes CDR1 SEHNR and CDR2 FQNEAQ (reference sequence). The CDR3 runs 15 residues. CDR3 region: CASSLVLIQNTEAFF. In DNA form, the CDR3 reads TGTGCCAGCAGCTTAGTCCTAATACAGAACACTGAAGCTTTCTTT.

This clone was recorded once. This chain uses TRBV5-5 with TRBJ2-7; D gene uncertain. The CDR3 extends over 11 amino acids. V gave up 4 bases and J gave up 5 bases, with 7 bases separating them. The germline gives CDR1 SGHKS, CDR2 YYEKEE (reference sequence). CDR3 loop: CASSRSNEQYF. The DNA of the CDR3 is TGTGCCAGCAGCCGGTCGAACGAGCAGTACTTC.

The chain combines TRBV7-9 with TRBJ2-1; 10 nucleotides agree with TRBD2. The length of the CDR3 is 15 residues. The germline gives CDR1 SEHNR, CDR2 FQNEAQ (reference sequence). V lost 5 bases and J lost 7; bases outside the gene matches: 8. The DNA for the CDR3 is TGTGCCAGCAGCCCTGAGCGGGGGGGCAGGAATGAGCAGTTCTTC. It is translated as CASSPERGGRNEQFF. The full variable domain, in which reference TRBV7-9 and TRBJ2-1 provide the parts outside the CDR3, is DTGVSQNPRHKITKRGQNVTFRCDPISEHNRLYWYRQTLGQGPEFLTYFQNEAQLEKSRLLSDRFSAERPKGSFSTLEIQRTEQGDSAMYLCASSPERGGRNEQFFGPGTRLTVL.

The chain is built from TRBV2 and TRBJ1-1; no firm D call. Looked up from germline, CDR1 is SNHLY and CDR2 is FYNNEI. Trimming cost V 0 bases and J 1 base, with 9 bases left between them. The CDR3 sequence is 15 residues long. The CDR3 bases are TGTGCCAGCAGTGAAGCCCCCTTGGCGAACACTGAAGCTTTCTTT. Protein: CASSEAPLANTEAFF. Full variable domain (missing parts from reference TRBV2 and TRBJ1-1): EPEVTQTPSHQVTQMGQEVILRCVPISNHLYFYWYRQILGQKVEFLVSFYNNEISEKSEIFDDQFSVERPDGSNFTLKIRSTKLEDSAMYFCASSEAPLANTEAFFGQGTRLTVV.

The chain has TRBV19 and TRBJ2-1, with D uncertain. Germline V gene sequence: CDR1 LNHDA, CDR2 SQIVND (reference sequence). This CDR3 spans 16 amino acids. Deletions cut 0 bases from V and 4 bases from J, with 13 bases between. The CDR3 DNA reads TGTGCCAGTAGTATAGATGTGGAACGGTCGTACAATGAGCAGTTCTTC. Translating it yields CASSIDVERSYNEQFF.

This chain uses TRBV5-6 with TRBJ2-5, with 8 bases aligning to TRBD2. This CDR3 region has 16 residues. V lost 5 bases and J lost 5; bases outside the gene matches: 14. CDR1 and CDR2 from the germline V gene are SGHDT and YYEEEE. Here the CDR3 reads CASREGFGGAPETQYF. The CDR3 DNA sequence: TGTGCCAGCAGGGAGGGCTTCGGGGGGGCCCCGGAGACCCAGTACTTC.

V usage is TRBV7-3 and J usage is TRBJ1-6; unclear D gene. The CDR3 runs 14 residues. Germline V gene lookup returns CDR1 SGHTA and CDR2 FQGTGA. The V end lost 5 bases, the J end lost 7 bases, and 12 bases lay between the germline ends. CDR3 sequence: CASSPGIRNSPLHF. CDR3 sequence (DNA): TGTGCCAGCAGCCCCGGGATAAGGAATTCACCCCTCCACTTT. Filled out from reference TRBV7-3 and TRBJ1-6, the complete variable domain reads GAGVSQTPSNKVTEKGKYVELRCDPISGHTALYWYRQSLGQGPEFLIYFQGTGAADDSGLPNDRFFAVRPEGSVSTLKIQRTERGDSAVYLCASSPGIRNSPLHFGNGTRLTVT.